Each of the 27 T cell receptor beta chains below was sequenced from the same sample in a study of T cell responses to AZD1222 COVID-19 vaccine. The data were produced by immunoSEQ multiplex PCR, yet TCRdb's version contains in-frame clones alone and is incomplete. The sample contains 200,000 to 250,000 clones, roughly 94% of which appear only once. Sequences were derived from peripheral blood, sampled 28 days after the second dose of the MenACWY control vaccine. The receptors come from an adult who received the MenACWY meningococcal vaccine as a control.

The rearrangement links TRBV11-2 to TRBJ1-6; D gene uncertain. The germline gives CDR1 SGHAT, CDR2 FQNNGV. The CDR3 has 14 residues. Trimming cost V 5 bases and J 0 bases, with 5 bases left between them. CDR3 sequence: CASSDSSYNSPLHF. The CDR3 DNA sequence: TGTGCCAGCAGCGATAGCTCCTATAATTCACCCCTCCACTTT.

This sequence joins TRBV28 and TRBJ2-7; D ambiguous. V lost 2 bases, J lost 2 bases, and 10 bases lay in between. The V gene's germline CDR1 is MDHEN and CDR2 SYDVKM. CDR3 length equals 14 residues. The CDR3 protein is CASSLVGRAYEQYF. CDR3 sequence (DNA): TGTGCCAGCAGTTTAGTGGGCAGAGCCTACGAGCAGTACTTC.

This rearrangement joins TRBV20-1 to TRBJ2-7, with 9 bases that match TRBD1. J was trimmed by 5 bases and V by 3 bases; bases with no gene match: 8. The CDR3 consists of 14 residues. Germline V CDR1 and CDR2: DFQATT, SNEGSKA (reference sequence). The CDR3 loop reads CSASRGTGNNEQYF. The CDR3 bases are TGCAGTGCTAGTAGGGGGACAGGGAACAACGAGCAGTACTTC.

The chain is built from TRBV7-6 and TRBJ2-7; 8 bases are a match to TRBD1. The CDR3 runs to 15 residues. With 5 bases clipped from V and 2 bases from J, the junction kept 8 bases outside the gene matches. The germline gives CDR1 SGHVS, CDR2 FNYEAQ. This chain's CDR3 is CASSPGQGHAYEQYF. DNA of the CDR3: TGTGCCAGCAGCCCAGGACAGGGCCATGCCTACGAGCAGTACTTC.

This chain links TRBV27 with TRBJ1-1; no definite D call. CDR3 length: 14 residues. CDR1 is MNHEY and CDR2 is SMNVEV in the germline V gene (reference sequence). The V end was cut by 6 bases, the J end by 2 bases, with 13 bases between. The CDR3 spells CASSPGRLNTEAFF. DNA for the CDR3: TGTGCCAGCAGCCCAGGACGGTTAAACACTGAAGCTTTCTTT.

The rearrangement joins TRBV5-1 to TRBJ2-7; the match to TRBD1 covers 8 bases. With 5 bases clipped from V and 3 bases from J, the junction kept 4 bases outside the gene matches. The germline CDR1 and CDR2 sequences are SGHRS and YFSETQ. The CDR3 has 13 amino acids. CDR3 sequence reads: CASRRTGLYEQYF. In DNA form, the CDR3 reads TGCGCCAGCAGGCGGACAGGGCTCTACGAGCAGTACTTC.

This chain joins TRBV19 and TRBJ2-7; 9 positions match TRBD1. Losses at the gene ends were 4 bases for V and 3 bases for J; bases not matched to a gene: 4. CDR1 is LNHDA, CDR2 SQIVND, per germline (reference sequence). This CDR3 is 14 amino acids long. CDR3 sequence reads: CASSSGQGIYEQYF. The CDR3 coding sequence is TGTGCCAGTAGTAGCGGACAGGGGATCTACGAGCAGTACTTC.

V is TRBV9 and J is TRBJ1-6; D is ambiguous. Per the germline V gene, CDR1 is SGDLS and CDR2 is YYNGEE. Trimming took 0 bases from V and 0 from J, leaving 4 bases between them. CDR3 length: 15 amino acids. CDR3 amino acids: CASSVADSYNSPLHF. The CDR3 nucleotides read TGTGCCAGCAGCGTAGCAGACTCCTATAATTCACCCCTCCACTTT.

The V and J genes are TRBV6-5 and TRBJ1-4; the D gene is possibly TRBD1 (6 bases). This CDR3 is 14 amino acids long. Trimming took 6 bases from V and 4 from J, leaving 12 bases between them. CDR1 is MNHEY, CDR2 SVGAGI, per germline. The CDR3 spells CASRLVQGNEKLFF. The CDR3 DNA is TGTGCCAGCAGGCTGGTACAGGGTAATGAAAAACTGTTTTTT.

V is TRBV7-9 and J is TRBJ2-7; D is ambiguous. This CDR3 region has 13 residues. The V and J ends lost 4 bases and 0 bases respectively, with 7 bases between them. CDR1 and CDR2 (germline): SEHNR, FQNEAQ (reference sequence). The CDR3 coding sequence is TGTGCCAGCAGCTCCGTAAACTCCTACGAGCAGTACTTC. Its protein is CASSSVNSYEQYF.

The chain is built from TRBV20-1 and TRBJ2-7; no firm D call. There are 10 residues in the CDR3. The V gene's germline CDR1 is DFQATT and CDR2 SNEGSKA (reference sequence). The V end lost 4 bases, the J end lost 3 bases, and 4 bases lay between the germline ends. CDR3 DNA: TGCAGTGCTACAGACTACGAGCAGTACTTC. Translated: CSATDYEQYF.

This chain links TRBV6-5 with TRBJ2-7, with D perhaps matching TRBD1 or TRBD2 (5 bases each). From germline, CDR1 is MNHEY and CDR2 SVGAGI. The CDR3 contains 16 residues. Deletions cut 2 bases from V and 0 bases from J, with 14 bases between. For the CDR3, the DNA is TGTGCCAGCAGTTACGATAAATTTGGGGGCTCCTACGAGCAGTACTTC. Translating it yields CASSYDKFGGSYEQYF.

The chain recombines TRBV15 with TRBJ1-2; no clear D gene. The V end was cut by 1 base, the J end by 0 bases, with 12 bases between. CDR3 length: 16 amino acids. CDR1 is LNHNV, CDR2 YYDKDF, per germline (reference sequence). CDR3 sequence reads: CATSRGAGLTNYGYTF. For the CDR3, the DNA is TGTGCCACCAGCAGAGGAGCAGGTCTAACTAACTATGGCTACACCTTC.

The chain is built from TRBV5-1 and TRBJ2-1; D is unresolved. The CDR3 runs 16 residues. Germline V gene lookup returns CDR1 SGHRS and CDR2 YFSETQ. Trimming stripped 0 bases from V and 4 bases from J, with 14 bases between. The CDR3 sequence: CASSLAPGIGYNEQFF. The CDR3 coding sequence is TGCGCCAGCAGCTTGGCCCCTGGGATCGGTTACAATGAGCAGTTCTTC.

The table lists this clone with a few counts. The chain uses TRBV2 and TRBJ1-6; no reliable D call. The ends were cut back, 7 bases at V and 9 bases at J, with 16 bases in the middle. Germline loops: CDR1 SNHLY, CDR2 FYNNEI. The CDR3 runs to 14 residues. The CDR3 loop is CASTPGRSPSPLHF. The CDR3, as DNA: TGTGCCAGCACCCCTGGCAGGTCCCCTTCACCCCTCCACTTT.

V gene TRBV19 combines with J gene TRBJ1-5; possibly TRBD1 for D (6 bases). CDR3 size: 13 residues. Germline CDR1 reads LNHDA; CDR2 reads SQIVND (reference sequence). Trimming removed 5 bases at V and 7 bases at J, with 12 bases between. CDR3 sequence (DNA): TGTGCCAGTAGTGCAGGGGCGGCCCAGCCCCAGCATTTT. Residues: CASSAGAAQPQHF. Filled out from reference TRBV19 and TRBJ1-5, the complete variable domain reads DGGITQSPKYLFRKEGQNVTLSCEQNLNHDAMYWYRQDPGQGLRLIYYSQIVNDFQKGDIAEGYSVSREKKESFPLTVTSAQKNPTAFYLCASSAGAAQPQHFGDGTRLSIL.

This chain links TRBV3-1 (or the pseudogene TRBV3-2) with TRBJ2-2; D might be TRBD2 (6 bases). The CDR3 spans 16 residues. With 3 bases removed from V and 2 bases from J, the gap between germline ends came to 13 bases. The germline V gene encodes CDR1 LGHDT and CDR2 YNNKEL (reference sequence). The CDR3 loop reads CASSHPDGGNTGELFF. CDR3 DNA sequence: TGTGCCAGCAGCCACCCTGACGGGGGAAACACCGGGGAGCTGTTTTTT.

V is TRBV30 and J is TRBJ1-6; D is perhaps TRBD1 (5 bases). Trimming took 1 base from V and 6 from J, leaving 7 bases between them. The CDR3 covers 13 residues. CDR1 is GTSNPN, CDR2 SVGIG, per germline (reference sequence). The CDR3 sequence is CAWSGDGNSPLHF. CDR3 sequence (DNA): TGTGCCTGGAGTGGGGACGGTAATTCACCCCTCCACTTT.

V is TRBV5-4 and J is TRBJ1-3; weak D call: TRBD1 (6 bases). This CDR3 region has 16 residues. Trimming took off 0 bases at V and 0 bases at J, with 10 bases between the two ends. From germline, CDR1 is SGHNT and CDR2 YYREEE (reference sequence). The CDR3 DNA sequence: TGTGCCAGCAGCTTGGAAGGACAGCTCTCTGGAAACACCATATATTTT. It is translated as CASSLEGQLSGNTIYF.

The rearrangement uses TRBV24-1 and TRBJ2-3; D gene unclear. Germline loops: CDR1 KGHDR, CDR2 SFDVKD. The CDR3 spans 14 residues. The V gene lost 2 bases and the J gene lost 5 bases, with 10 bases spanning the gap. The CDR3 here is CATSDSPPEDTQYF. For the CDR3, the DNA is TGTGCCACCAGTGATTCCCCCCCCGAAGATACGCAGTATTTT.

This clone was observed a few times. The rearrangement links TRBV18 to TRBJ2-7; 8 nucleotides agree with TRBD2. The CDR3 spans 15 residues. Germline values: CDR1 KGHSH, CDR2 LQKENI. V was pared by 3 bases and J by 4 bases, with 8 bases of the junction left unmatched. As DNA, the CDR3 is TGTGCCAGCTCACCGGAGGCGGGGGGCCCGTACGAGCAGTACTTC. Its protein product is CASSPEAGGPYEQYF.

The chain couples TRBV24-1 to TRBJ2-3; 8 nucleotides align to TRBD2. V shed 0 bases and J 1 base; nucleotides not matched to a gene: 5. Germline assignment: CDR1 KGHDR and CDR2 SFDVKD. The CDR3 loop spans 17 amino acids. The CDR3 DNA reads TGTGCCACCAGTGATTTGAGAGGAGCGGGGGGCACAGATACGCAGTATTTT. The encoded protein is CATSDLRGAGGTDTQYF.

The V gene is TRBV4-3, the J gene TRBJ2-7; TRBD1 matches 7 bases. V lost 1 base to trimming and J lost 3 bases; unmatched junction nucleotides: 9. From germline, CDR1 is LGHNA and CDR2 YSLEER. The CDR3 contains 16 residues. CDR3 amino acids: CASSQGSTGNNYEQYF. CDR3 nucleotides: TGCGCCAGCAGCCAAGGCTCGACAGGGAACAACTACGAGCAGTACTTC.

The chain links TRBV9 to TRBJ2-7; 10 nucleotides line up with TRBD1. The J segment lost 6 bases and the V segment lost 4 bases, leaving 7 bases of the junction unmatched. Germline-derived CDR1 and CDR2 are SGDLS and YYNGEE. The CDR3 totals 14 residues. DNA for the CDR3: TGTGCCAGCAGCTTGGAGACAGGGGGCCTCGAGCAGTACTTC. It translates to CASSLETGGLEQYF.

The rearrangement uses TRBV7-2 and TRBJ1-1; D ambiguous. V shed 1 base and J shed 5 bases, with 11 bases lying between them. Per germline, CDR1 SGHTA and CDR2 FQGNSA. This CDR3 spans 14 amino acids. The CDR3 DNA reads as TGTGCCAGCAGCTTAGGAGGAAAAGGGACTGAAGCTTTCTTT. Translation gives CASSLGGKGTEAFF.

The gene calls are TRBV30 and TRBJ1-3; D is ambiguous. CDR3 size: 11 residues. Germline CDR1 is GTSNPN and CDR2 is SVGIG (reference sequence). The V end lost 2 bases, the J end lost 6 bases, and 5 bases lay between the germline ends. The CDR3 region is CAWSWVNTIYF. For the CDR3, the DNA is TGTGCCTGGAGTTGGGTAAACACCATATATTTT.

This chain joins TRBV7-8 and TRBJ2-2, with TRBD1 identical over 11 bases. The V and J ends lost 3 bases and 6 bases, in that order; junction bases with no gene match: 9. The V gene's germline CDR1 is SGHVS and CDR2 FQNEAQ. CDR3 length: 17 amino acids. The CDR3 coding sequence is TGTGCCAGCAGCTTGATCGTAGGACAGGGGGCCCCCGGGGAGCTGTTTTTT. Translating gives CASSLIVGQGAPGELFF. The full variable domain, in which reference TRBV7-8 and TRBJ2-2 provide the parts outside the CDR3, is GAGVSQSPRYKVAKRGQDVALRCDPISGHVSLFWYQQALGQGPEFLTYFQNEAQLDKSGLPSDRFFAERPEGSVSTLKIQRTQQEDSAVYLCASSLIVGQGAPGELFFGEGSRLTVL.